Presented here are 8 T cell receptor beta chains from one specimen sequenced in a study of radiotherapy plus CTLA-4 blockade in lung cancer. Measured with immunoSEQ multiplex PCR; TCRdb has only the in-frame clones, and not every one. The table includes about 48,000 clones, 75% to 90% detected once. Sequenced here: peripheral blood, sampled from a patient treated with radiotherapy plus ipilimumab. All receptors derive from a human donor with non-small cell lung cancer who had stable disease on radiotherapy plus ipilimumab.

V gene TRBV27 combines with J gene TRBJ2-3; 12 bases match TRBD2. Germline lookup yields CDR1 MNHEY and CDR2 SMNVEV (reference sequence). CDR3 length equals 15 residues. Losses at the gene ends were 5 bases for V and 6 bases for J; bases not matched to a gene: 6. The DNA for the CDR3 is TGTGCCAGCAGTCGACTAGCGGGAGCTGGGGATACGCAGTATTTT. The encoded protein is CASSRLAGAGDTQYF.

The chain couples TRBV27 to TRBJ2-7, with 10 positions matching TRBD1. CDR1 is MNHEY and CDR2 is SMNVEV in the germline V gene (reference sequence). The J segment lost 2 bases and the V segment lost 4 bases, leaving 5 bases of the junction unmatched. This CDR3 region has 15 residues. In DNA form, the CDR3 reads TGTGCCAGCAGTTCGGACAGGGGGGTCCCCTACGAGCAGTACTTC. It is translated as CASSSDRGVPYEQYF.

V gene TRBV19 combines with J gene TRBJ2-7, with D tentatively TRBD2 (6 bases). V lost 5 bases, J lost 3 bases, and 14 bases lay in between. CDR1 LNHDA and CDR2 SQIVND come from the germline V gene (reference sequence). CDR3 length: 14 residues. The CDR3 bases are TGTGCCAGTAGTCTCGGGCAGGAGGGCTACGAGCAGTACTTC. Translating it yields CASSLGQEGYEQYF.

The V and J genes are TRBV7-6 and TRBJ2-5; perhaps TRBD2 as D (5 bases). Per the germline V gene, CDR1 is SGHVS and CDR2 is FNYEAQ. CDR3 length: 15 amino acids. Trimming took off 3 bases at V and 5 bases at J, with 16 bases between the two ends. The CDR3 region is CASSFSTGSGETQYF. In nucleotides, the CDR3 is TGTGCCAGCAGCTTTAGTACGGGCAGCGGTGAGACCCAGTACTTC.

V gene TRBV11-2 combines with J gene TRBJ2-7; TRBD2 might be the D (6 bases). The CDR3 is 14 residues long. Trimming cost V 3 bases and J 6 bases, with 15 bases left between them. Germline V gene data show CDR1 as SGHAT and CDR2 as FQNNGV. The CDR3 here is CASSFRDWPPEQYF. The CDR3 bases are TGTGCCAGCAGCTTCCGGGACTGGCCCCCCGAGCAGTACTTC.

This chain uses TRBV29-1 with TRBJ1-1; D may be TRBD1 (5 bases). The CDR3 is 14 residues long. V lost 5 bases, J lost 0 bases, and 13 bases lay in between. CDR1 is SQVTM, CDR2 ANQGSEA, per germline. The CDR3 DNA follows: TGCAGCGTTCACGCGGGACTGATGAACACTGAAGCTTTCTTT. It encodes CSVHAGLMNTEAFF.

V gene TRBV5-1 combines with J gene TRBJ2-5; 8 bases line up with TRBD1. This CDR3 is built from 15 residues. The junction had 9 bases not matched to a gene; V was cut back by 4 bases and J by 4 bases. The germline CDR1 and CDR2 sequences are SGHRS and YFSETQ. The CDR3 bases are TGCGCCAGCAGCATCGGACAGGGCCAAGTAGAGACCCAGTACTTC. This codes for CASSIGQGQVETQYF.

The chain links TRBV7-3 to TRBJ2-7; 8 positions match TRBD2. Germline V CDR1 and CDR2: SGHTA, FQGTGA. V lost 5 bases and J lost 6; bases outside the gene matches: 6. The CDR3 is 13 residues long. CDR3 region: CASSLGLASEQYF. The CDR3, as DNA: TGTGCCAGCAGCCTAGGACTAGCTAGCGAGCAGTACTTC.